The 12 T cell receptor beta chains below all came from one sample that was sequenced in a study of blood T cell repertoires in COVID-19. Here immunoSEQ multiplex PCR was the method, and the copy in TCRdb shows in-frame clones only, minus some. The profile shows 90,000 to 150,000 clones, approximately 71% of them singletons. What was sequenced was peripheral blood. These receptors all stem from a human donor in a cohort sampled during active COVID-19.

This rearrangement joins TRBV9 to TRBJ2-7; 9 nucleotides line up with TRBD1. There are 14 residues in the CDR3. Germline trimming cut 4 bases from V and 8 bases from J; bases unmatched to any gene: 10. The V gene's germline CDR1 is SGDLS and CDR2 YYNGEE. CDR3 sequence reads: CASSSGQGETQQYF. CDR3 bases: TGTGCCAGCAGCTCGGGACAGGGAGAAACCCAGCAGTACTTC.

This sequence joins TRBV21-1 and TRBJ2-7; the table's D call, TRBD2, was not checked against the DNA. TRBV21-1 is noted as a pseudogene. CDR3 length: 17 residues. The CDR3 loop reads CASSKISLAGGNYEQYF. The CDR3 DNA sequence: TGTGCCAGCAGCAAAATCTCCCTAGCGGGGGGCAACTACGAGCAGTACTTC.

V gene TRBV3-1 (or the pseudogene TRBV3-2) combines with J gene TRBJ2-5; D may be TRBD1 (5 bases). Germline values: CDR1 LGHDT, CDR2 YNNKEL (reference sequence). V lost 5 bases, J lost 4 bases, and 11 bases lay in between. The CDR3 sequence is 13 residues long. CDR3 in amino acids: CASSEEGAETQYF. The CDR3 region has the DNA TGTGCCAGCAGCGAGGAAGGGGCAGAGACCCAGTACTTC.

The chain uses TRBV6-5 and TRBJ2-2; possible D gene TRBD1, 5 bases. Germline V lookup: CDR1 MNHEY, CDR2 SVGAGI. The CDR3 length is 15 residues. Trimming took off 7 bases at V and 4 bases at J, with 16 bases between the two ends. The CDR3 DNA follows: TGTGCCAGCACCAGGCAGGGAAGGACCACCGGGGAGCTGTTTTTT. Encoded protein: CASTRQGRTTGELFF.

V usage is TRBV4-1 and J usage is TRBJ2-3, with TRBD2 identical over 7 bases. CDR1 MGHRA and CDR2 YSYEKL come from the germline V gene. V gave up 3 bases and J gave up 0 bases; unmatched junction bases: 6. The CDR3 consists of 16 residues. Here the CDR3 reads CASSHEAGVSTDTQYF. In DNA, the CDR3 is TGCGCCAGCAGCCATGAGGCGGGGGTAAGCACAGATACGCAGTATTTT.

CDR3 sequence (DNA): TGTGCCAGCAGTACCAGGGTTGGAAATTCCGAGCAGTACTTC. This codes for CASSTRVGNSEQYF. The V gene is TRBV2, the J gene TRBJ2-7, with D maybe TRBD1 (5 bases). CDR3 length equals 14 residues. Deletions cut 5 bases from V and 6 bases from J, with 17 bases between. Germline CDR1 is SNHLY and CDR2 is FYNNEI.

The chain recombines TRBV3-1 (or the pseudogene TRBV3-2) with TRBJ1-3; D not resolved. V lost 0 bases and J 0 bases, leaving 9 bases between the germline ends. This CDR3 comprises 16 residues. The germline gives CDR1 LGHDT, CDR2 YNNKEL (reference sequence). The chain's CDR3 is CASSQETQHSGNTIYF. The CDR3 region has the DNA TGTGCCAGCAGCCAAGAGACACAGCACTCTGGAAACACCATATATTTT.

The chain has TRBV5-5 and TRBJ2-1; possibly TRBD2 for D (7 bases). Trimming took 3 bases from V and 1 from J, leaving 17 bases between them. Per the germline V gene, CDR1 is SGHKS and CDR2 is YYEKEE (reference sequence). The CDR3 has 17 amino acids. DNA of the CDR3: TGTGCCAGCAGCTCCTCAACCGGGGGGCTTTCCTACAATGAGCAGTTCTTC. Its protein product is CASSSSTGGLSYNEQFF.

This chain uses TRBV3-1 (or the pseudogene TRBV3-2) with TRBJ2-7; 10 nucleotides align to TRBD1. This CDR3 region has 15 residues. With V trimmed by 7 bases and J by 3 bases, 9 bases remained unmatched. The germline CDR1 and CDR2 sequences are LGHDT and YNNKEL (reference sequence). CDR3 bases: TGTGCCAGCAACTCCGAGGGGACAGGGGACTACGAGCAGTACTTC. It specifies CASNSEGTGDYEQYF.

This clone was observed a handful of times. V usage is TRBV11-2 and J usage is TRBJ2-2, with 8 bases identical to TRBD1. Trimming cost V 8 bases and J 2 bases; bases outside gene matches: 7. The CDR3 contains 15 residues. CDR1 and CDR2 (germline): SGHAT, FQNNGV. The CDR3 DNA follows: TGTGCCAGCCTCGGGACAGGCCTAAACACCGGGGAGCTGTTTTTT. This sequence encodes CASLGTGLNTGELFF.

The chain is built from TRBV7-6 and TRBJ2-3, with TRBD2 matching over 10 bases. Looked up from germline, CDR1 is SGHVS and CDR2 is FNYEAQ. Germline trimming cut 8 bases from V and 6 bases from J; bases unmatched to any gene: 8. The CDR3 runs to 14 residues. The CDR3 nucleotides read TGTGCCAGCGGGCGACTAGCGGGCAGGGATACGCAGTATTTT. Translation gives CASGRLAGRDTQYF.

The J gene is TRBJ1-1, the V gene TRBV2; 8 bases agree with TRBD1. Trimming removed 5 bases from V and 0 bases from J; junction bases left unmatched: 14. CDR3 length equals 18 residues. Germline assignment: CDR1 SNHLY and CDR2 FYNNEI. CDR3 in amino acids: CASSRDGGTGIMNTEAFF. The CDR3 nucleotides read TGTGCCAGCAGTCGAGACGGCGGGACAGGTATTATGAACACTGAAGCTTTCTTT.